The T cell receptor beta chain described here comes from a study of T cell changes during pregnancy in multiple sclerosis. Assay: immunoSEQ multiplex PCR; the TCRdb copy retains only in-frame clones and omits some. The top ten clones hold around 0.45% of a sample with around 83,000 clones, 75% to 95% of them seen once. Germline-derived CDR1 and CDR2 are SGHRS and YFSETQ. V shed 6 bases, J shed 3 bases, and the junction held 15 bases outside the gene matches. This CDR3 has 18 residues. The chain links TRBV5-1 to TRBJ2-1; TRBD2 matches 10 bases. The sequence derives from a female donor with multiple sclerosis, enrolled in a pregnancy study. Source: CD4+ T cells from peripheral blood mononuclear cells, taken in the second trimester of pregnancy. The CDR3 sequence is CASTLPPTSGNNYNEQFF. CDR3 nucleotide sequence: TGCGCCAGCACCCTACCACCAACTAGCGGGAACAACTACAATGAGCAGTTCTTC.